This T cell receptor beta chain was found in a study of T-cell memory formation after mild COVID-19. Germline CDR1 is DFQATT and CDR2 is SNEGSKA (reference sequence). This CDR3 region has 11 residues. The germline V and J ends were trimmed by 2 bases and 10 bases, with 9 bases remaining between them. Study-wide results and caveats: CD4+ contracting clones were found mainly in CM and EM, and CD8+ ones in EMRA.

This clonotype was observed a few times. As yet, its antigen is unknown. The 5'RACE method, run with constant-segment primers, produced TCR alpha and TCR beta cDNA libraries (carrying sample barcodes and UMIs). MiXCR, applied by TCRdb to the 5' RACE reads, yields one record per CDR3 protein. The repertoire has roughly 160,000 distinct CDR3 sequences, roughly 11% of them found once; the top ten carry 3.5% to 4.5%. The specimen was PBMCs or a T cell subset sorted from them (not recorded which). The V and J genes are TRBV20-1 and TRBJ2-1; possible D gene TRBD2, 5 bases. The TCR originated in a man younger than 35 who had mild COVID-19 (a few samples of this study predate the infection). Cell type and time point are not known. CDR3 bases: TGCAGTGCTAGATGGGAGCGGGAGCAGTTCTTC. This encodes CSARWEREQFF.